Below, 20 T cell receptor beta chains from the same sample are listed, as sequenced in a study of a mutant IDH1 vaccine in newly diagnosed glioma. Time point of the sample: week 11, during vaccination. The study gave 300 ug of mutant IDH1 20-mer peptide per vaccine dose, with topical imiquimod. Using immunoSEQ multiplex PCR, the repertoire was profiled, and TCRdb retains in-frame clones only, with some absent. The sample yields more than 50,000 clones, roughly 80% seen once. These receptors have no known antigen. The input for sequencing was PBMCs, taken from a glioma patient whose treatment included an IDH1 peptide vaccine. Every receptor here comes from a man aged 50 to 60 with glioma.

The rearrangement uses TRBV5-6 and TRBJ2-3, with TRBD1 matching over 8 bases. CDR1 is SGHDT, CDR2 YYEEEE, per germline. The length of the CDR3 is 15 residues. The V and J ends lost 7 bases and 3 bases, in that order; junction bases with no gene match: 10. The CDR3 sequence: CASATWDRRTDTQYF. Written as DNA, the CDR3 is TGTGCCAGCGCTACCTGGGACAGGAGGACAGATACGCAGTATTTT.

V is TRBV29-1 and J is TRBJ2-3; no reliable D call. This CDR3 has 15 amino acids. Trimming cost V 7 bases and J 6 bases, with 23 bases left between them. Germline assignment: CDR1 SQVTM and CDR2 ANQGSEA. The CDR3 sequence: CSGRIGSARLDTQYF. Written as DNA, the CDR3 is TGCAGCGGGAGAATCGGGTCGGCCCGATTGGATACGCAGTATTTT.

The rearrangement links TRBV4-2 to TRBJ2-7, with 11 bases lining up with TRBD2. The CDR3 spans 20 residues. The V and J ends lost 1 base and 4 bases, in that order; junction bases with no gene match: 18. The germline V gene has CDR1 LGHNA and CDR2 YNFKEQ. CDR3 region: CASSQVIQKGVGLADYEQYF. The CDR3 DNA is TGTGCCAGCAGCCAAGTAATTCAGAAAGGAGTGGGACTAGCGGATTACGAGCAGTACTTC.

This clone came up a few times. V usage is TRBV27 and J usage is TRBJ1-1; 9 bases are a match to TRBD1. V was pared by 2 bases and J by 12 bases, with 10 bases of the junction left unmatched. Looked up from germline, CDR1 is MNHEY and CDR2 is SMNVEV (reference sequence). This CDR3 has 14 residues. CDR3 coding DNA: TGTGCCAGCAGTTTAGCCGGGACAGGGACGTTTCCTTTCTTT. Protein product: CASSLAGTGTFPFF.

The rearrangement links TRBV6-5 to TRBJ2-6; D is uncertain. Trimming left V 4 bases short and J 4 bases short, with 8 bases between. Germline assignment: CDR1 MNHEY and CDR2 SVGAGI. The CDR3 sequence is 14 residues long. The CDR3 loop is CASSLVPGANVLTF. Written as DNA, the CDR3 is TGTGCCAGCAGTTTGGTTCCCGGGGCCAACGTCCTGACTTTC.

The chain has TRBV6-1 and TRBJ2-1; 7 bases fit TRBD1. CDR1 is MNHNS and CDR2 is SASEGT in the germline V gene. Unmatched junction bases numbered 2, after V lost 4 bases and J lost 8 bases. The CDR3 is 12 amino acids. In DNA form, the CDR3 reads TGTGCCAGCAGTGGAACAGGGGATGAGCAGTTCTTC. This codes for CASSGTGDEQFF.

The table lists this clone with a few counts. The V and J genes are TRBV7-2 and TRBJ2-1; 16 bases are shared with TRBD2. J gave up 12 bases and V 5 bases, and 7 bases lay outside the gene matches. Germline V CDR1 and CDR2: SGHTA, FQGNSA. This CDR3 has 15 amino acids. CDR3 residues: CASSPPGLAGGGQFF. Written as DNA, the CDR3 is TGTGCCAGCAGCCCCCCGGGACTAGCGGGAGGGGGGCAGTTCTTC.

The chain combines TRBV19 with TRBJ2-3, with D perhaps matching TRBD2 (6 bases). V gave up 6 bases and J gave up 1 base, with 11 bases separating them. This CDR3 is built from 14 residues. The germline V gene has CDR1 LNHDA and CDR2 SQIVND (reference sequence). CDR3 coding DNA: TGTGCCAGTAGCCCGGCTAGCGGCACAGATACGCAGTATTTT. Translation: CASSPASGTDTQYF. Variable domain in full (rest from reference TRBV19 and TRBJ2-3): DGGITQSPKYLFRKEGQNVTLSCEQNLNHDAMYWYRQDPGQGLRLIYYSQIVNDFQKGDIAEGYSVSREKKESFPLTVTSAQKNPTAFYLCASSPASGTDTQYFGPGTRLTVL.

The genes are TRBV13 and TRBJ2-1; 10 bases match TRBD1. CDR3 length: 16 residues. The germline gives CDR1 PRHDT, CDR2 FYEKMQ (reference sequence). V trimming: 4 bases; J trimming: 1 base; junction bases outside the gene matches: 4. As DNA, the CDR3 is TGTGCCAGCAGCTCCGACAGGGGGCTGTCCTACAATGAGCAGTTCTTC. This sequence encodes CASSSDRGLSYNEQFF.

Written as DNA, the CDR3 is TGTGCCACCAGCAGAGACGAAACAGGGACCGAAAAACTGTTTTTT. It specifies CATSRDETGTEKLFF. The chain recombines TRBV15 with TRBJ1-4, with D tentatively TRBD1 (6 bases). This CDR3 has 15 residues. Germline CDR1 reads LNHNV; CDR2 reads YYDKDF (reference sequence). V was clipped by 0 bases and J by 8 bases, with 13 bases between them.

The chain couples TRBV19 to TRBJ2-6; no clear D gene. The CDR3 has 15 residues. CDR1 is LNHDA and CDR2 is SQIVND in the germline V gene (reference sequence). Trimming shortened V by 5 bases and J by 2 bases, and 10 bases separated the two germline ends. The chain's CDR3 is CASSPPSTGANVLTF. The CDR3 region has the DNA TGTGCCAGTAGTCCCCCTTCAACTGGGGCCAACGTCCTGACTTTC.

The chain links TRBV7-9 to TRBJ1-1, with D possibly being TRBD1 (5 bases). This CDR3 contains 14 residues. The V gene lost 5 bases and the J gene lost 1 base, with 11 bases spanning the gap. Germline V gene sequence: CDR1 SEHNR, CDR2 FQNEAQ (reference sequence). The CDR3 nucleotides are TGTGCCAGCAGCAGGGGACTTACGAACACTGAAGCTTTCTTT. Translated: CASSRGLTNTEAFF.

This clone was found a few times. V and J are TRBV11-2 and TRBJ1-4; 8 positions match TRBD1. Looked up from germline, CDR1 is SGHAT and CDR2 is FQNNGV. Trimming cost V 5 bases and J 8 bases; bases outside gene matches: 13. The CDR3 totals 16 residues. Here the CDR3 DNA reads TGTGCCAGCAGCCAGGGGAGCGGACAGGGACACGAAAAACTGTTTTTT. This codes for CASSQGSGQGHEKLFF.

The chain uses TRBV7-9 and TRBJ1-2; tentatively, D is TRBD1 (6 bases). The germline V gene encodes CDR1 SEHNR and CDR2 FQNEAQ (reference sequence). Trimming removed 2 bases at V and 4 bases at J, with 14 bases between. The CDR3 consists of 15 residues. The CDR3: CASSLKQGLRYGYTF. The CDR3 DNA is TGTGCCAGCAGCTTAAAACAGGGCCTCCGCTATGGCTACACCTTC.

This chain joins TRBV5-8 and TRBJ1-2, with TRBD1 matching over 9 bases. The V gene end was trimmed by 4 bases and the J gene end by 11 bases; junction bases not matched to a gene: 12. Germline values: CDR1 SGHTS, CDR2 YDEGEE. This CDR3 has 14 residues. For the CDR3, the DNA is TGTGCCAGCAGCCCCTTCCGGGACAGGGCGGGTTACACCTTC. It translates to CASSPFRDRAGYTF.

V gene TRBV2 combines with J gene TRBJ1-1, with 7 positions matching TRBD1. CDR1 is SNHLY and CDR2 is FYNNEI in the germline V gene. The CDR3 has 12 residues. The junction had 2 bases not matched to a gene; V was cut back by 6 bases and J by 4 bases. DNA of the CDR3: TGTGCCAGCAGGACAGGGCCCACTGAAGCTTTCTTT. Translating it yields CASRTGPTEAFF.

This clone was counted only a few times. This chain connects TRBV7-8 to TRBJ1-1; 10 nucleotides line up with TRBD1. V dropped 5 bases and J dropped 5; count of bases not matched to a gene: 8. Germline V gives CDR1 SGHVS, CDR2 FQNEAQ. This CDR3 is built from 15 residues. CDR3 nucleotides: TGTGCCAGCAGCCGGAAAGGGACAGGGGTGACTGAAGCTTTCTTT. Its protein product is CASSRKGTGVTEAFF.

The chain employs TRBV7-3 and TRBJ2-5; D is unclear. The CDR3 spans 13 residues. V lost 2 bases and J 0 bases, leaving 4 bases between the germline ends. Germline V gene lookup returns CDR1 SGHTA and CDR2 FQGTGA. The CDR3 coding sequence is TGTGCCAGCAGCTTAGTTGACCAAGAGACCCAGTACTTC. It is translated as CASSLVDQETQYF.

The V and J genes are TRBV4-1 and TRBJ1-1; D unresolved. Per germline, CDR1 MGHRA and CDR2 YSYEKL. Trimming pared 0 bases from V and 7 bases from J, leaving 9 bases between. The CDR3 totals 13 residues. CDR3 coding DNA: TGCGCCAGCAGCCAAGACTGGTCGGTTGAAGCTTTCTTT. It yields the protein CASSQDWSVEAFF.

The CDR3 sequence: CASSSRQGAVNQPQHF. The CDR3 DNA is TGCGCCAGCAGCAGCCGACAGGGGGCGGTCAATCAGCCCCAGCATTTT. The chain combines TRBV4-1 with TRBJ1-5; 10 positions match TRBD1. This CDR3 region has 16 residues. Germline trimming cut 5 bases from V and 3 bases from J; bases unmatched to any gene: 7. The germline gives CDR1 MGHRA, CDR2 YSYEKL.